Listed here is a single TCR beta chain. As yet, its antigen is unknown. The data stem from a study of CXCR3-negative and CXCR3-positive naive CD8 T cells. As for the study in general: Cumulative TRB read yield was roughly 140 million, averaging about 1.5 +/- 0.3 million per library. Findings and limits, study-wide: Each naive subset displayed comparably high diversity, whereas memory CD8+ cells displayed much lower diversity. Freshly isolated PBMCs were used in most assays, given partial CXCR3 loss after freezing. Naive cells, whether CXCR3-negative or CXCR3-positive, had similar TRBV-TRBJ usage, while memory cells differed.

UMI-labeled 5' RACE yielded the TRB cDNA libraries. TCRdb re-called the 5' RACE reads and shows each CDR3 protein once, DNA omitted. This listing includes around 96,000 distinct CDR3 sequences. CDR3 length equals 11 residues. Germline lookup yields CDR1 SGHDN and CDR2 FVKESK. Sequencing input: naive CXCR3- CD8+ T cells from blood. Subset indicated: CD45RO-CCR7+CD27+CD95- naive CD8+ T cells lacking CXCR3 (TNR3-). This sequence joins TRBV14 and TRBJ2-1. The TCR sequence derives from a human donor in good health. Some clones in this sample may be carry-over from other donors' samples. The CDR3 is CASSDYNEQFF.